These 30 T cell receptor beta chains were sequenced from one sample in a study of T cell responses to AZD1222 COVID-19 vaccine. TCRdb keeps only in-frame clones here, not all; method: immunoSEQ multiplex PCR. This table has around 140,000 clones, 85% to 90% appearing once. The source material was peripheral blood, sampled on day 0 of AZD1222 vaccination. Receptors originate from an adult in good health.

The V and J genes are TRBV18 and TRBJ2-5; 10 nucleotides line up with TRBD2. The CDR3 length is 18 residues. Trimming removed 3 bases from V and 6 bases from J; junction bases left unmatched: 16. Germline CDR1 is KGHSH and CDR2 is LQKENI. The CDR3 sequence is CASSPDELAGLARKTQYF. The CDR3 nucleotides are TGTGCCAGCTCACCCGATGAACTAGCGGGACTAGCACGGAAGACCCAGTACTTC. Full variable domain (missing parts from reference TRBV18 and TRBJ2-5): NAGVMQNPRHLVRRRGQEARLRCSPMKGHSHVYWYRQLPEEGLKFMVYLQKENIIDESGMPKERFSAEFPKEGPSILRIQQVVRGDSAAYFCASSPDELAGLARKTQYFGPGTRLLVL.

The rearrangement joins TRBV5-1 to TRBJ2-3; D is perhaps TRBD2 (6 bases). CDR1 is SGHRS and CDR2 is YFSETQ in the germline V gene. The CDR3 is 14 residues long. V was clipped by 3 bases and J by 4 bases, with 12 bases between them. The CDR3 DNA follows: TGCGCCAGCAGCTCGGGACTCACCCCAGATACGCAGTATTTT. As protein: CASSSGLTPDTQYF.

V is TRBV27 and J is TRBJ1-5; 7 bases map to TRBD1. After removal of 3 bases from V and 9 bases from J, the junction contained 11 bases not matched to a gene. Germline assignment: CDR1 MNHEY and CDR2 SMNVEV (reference sequence). This CDR3 comprises 15 residues. In nucleotides, the CDR3 is TGTGCCAGCAGTTTGGGTACAGGGGCAGGGAGGCCCCAGCATTTT. Encoded protein: CASSLGTGAGRPQHF.

This clone was seen more than once but under ten times. V usage is TRBV28 and J usage is TRBJ2-1; D uncertain. This CDR3 is built from 14 residues. Trimming took off 3 bases at V and 7 bases at J, with 13 bases between the two ends. The germline V gene encodes CDR1 MDHEN and CDR2 SYDVKM. For the CDR3, the DNA is TGTGCCAGCAGTTTCCGAGGAAAGATTAATGAGCAGTTCTTC. As protein: CASSFRGKINEQFF.

The chain recombines TRBV7-9 with TRBJ2-7; the D gene is possibly TRBD2 (5 bases). The CDR3 loop spans 16 amino acids. Trimming left V 1 base short and J 2 bases short, with 15 bases between. Germline V gives CDR1 SEHNR, CDR2 FQNEAQ (reference sequence). CDR3 protein: CASSLGGRRAPYEQYF. The CDR3 coding sequence is TGTGCCAGCAGCTTAGGAGGGCGGCGGGCACCCTACGAGCAGTACTTC.

The V gene is TRBV29-1, the J gene TRBJ2-3; 9 bases match TRBD2. Germline CDR1 and CDR2: SQVTM and ANQGSEA. This CDR3 region has 14 residues. Losses at the gene ends were 4 bases for V and 6 bases for J; bases not matched to a gene: 8. The CDR3, as DNA: TGCAGCGTTGTACTAGCGGGCTATTGGGATACGCAGTATTTT. Translated: CSVVLAGYWDTQYF.

This clone has just one count. The chain has TRBV7-3 and TRBJ1-1; tentatively, D is TRBD1 (5 bases). The V gene lost 5 bases and the J gene lost 4 bases, with 17 bases spanning the gap. This CDR3 has 15 residues. CDR1 is SGHTA and CDR2 is FQGTGA in the germline V gene. CDR3 in DNA: TGTGCCAGCAGCCTAAGTGTCGGGGGTGTCACTGAAGCTTTCTTT. As protein: CASSLSVGGVTEAFF.

The gene calls are TRBV23-1 and TRBJ1-2, with TRBD1 as a possible D gene (5 bases). TRBV23-1 is marked as an open reading frame, function uncertain. Trimming pared 1 base from V and 7 bases from J, leaving 13 bases between. The CDR3 runs to 14 residues. The CDR3 sequence is CASSQWAGILGYTF. CDR3 nucleotide sequence: TGCGCCAGCAGTCAATGGGCAGGGATCCTTGGCTACACCTTC.

The V gene is TRBV16, the J gene TRBJ1-3, with a weak D call TRBD1 (6 bases). Germline lookup yields CDR1 KGHSY and CDR2 FQNENV. The ends were cut back, 5 bases at V and 0 bases at J, with 8 bases in the middle. This CDR3 has 14 residues. The CDR3 reads CASSGQNSGNTIYF. DNA of the CDR3: TGTGCCAGCAGCGGACAGAACTCTGGAAACACCATATATTTT.

CDR3 nucleotide sequence: TGTGCCAGCAGACTGGACAGGGGAGGGAATGAAAAACTGTTTTTT. This codes for CASRLDRGGNEKLFF. This rearrangement joins TRBV14 to TRBJ1-4; 9 bases are a match to TRBD1. CDR1 is SGHDN, CDR2 FVKESK, per germline. There are 15 residues in the CDR3. The V gene end was trimmed by 6 bases and the J gene end by 5 bases; junction bases not matched to a gene: 7.

The genes are TRBV28 and TRBJ1-4, with D perhaps TRBD1 (5 bases). V dropped 5 bases and J dropped 1 base, with 23 bases sitting between them. The CDR3 has 19 residues. CDR1 MDHEN and CDR2 SYDVKM come from the germline V gene. DNA of the CDR3: TGTGCCAGCAGTCTCTTCGACAGCACAAGAAGAGGAACTAATGAAAAACTGTTTTTT. It is translated as CASSLFDSTRRGTNEKLFF.

The chain is built from TRBV5-4 and TRBJ1-2; no definite D call. This CDR3 comprises 12 residues. Germline V gene data show CDR1 as SGHNT and CDR2 as YYREEE (reference sequence). V shed 0 bases and J shed 4 bases, with 4 bases lying between them. In DNA, the CDR3 is TGTGCCAGCAGCTTGGGGGCCTATGGCTACACCTTC. Its translation is CASSLGAYGYTF.

This clone came up once. V usage is TRBV29-1 and J usage is TRBJ1-2; D unresolved. The CDR3 totals 12 residues. V shed 6 bases and J shed 7 bases, with 15 bases lying between them. The germline V gene has CDR1 SQVTM and CDR2 ANQGSEA. This CDR3 reads CSVPGALSGYTF. For the CDR3, the DNA is TGCAGCGTCCCGGGTGCCCTTAGTGGCTACACCTTC.

This chain connects TRBV7-9 to TRBJ1-1; D is unclear. The germline V gene has CDR1 SEHNR and CDR2 FQNEAQ (reference sequence). The CDR3 totals 12 residues. V was pared by 6 bases and J by 7 bases, with 12 bases between. The CDR3 nucleotides read TGTGCCAGCAGTTCAAGAACGGTTGAAGCTTTCTTT. Amino acid sequence: CASSSRTVEAFF. The full variable domain, its missing parts supplied by reference TRBV7-9 and TRBJ1-1, is DTGVSQNPRHKITKRGQNVTFRCDPISEHNRLYWYRQTLGQGPEFLTYFQNEAQLEKSRLLSDRFSAERPKGSFSTLEIQRTEQGDSAMYLCASSSRTVEAFFGQGTRLTVV.

This clone was detected once. The chain carries TRBV21-1 and TRBJ2-7; the table's D call TRBD1 went unverified against the DNA. TRBV21-1 corresponds to a pseudogene. The length of the CDR3 is 16 residues. Written as DNA, the CDR3 is TGTGCCAGCAGCAAAGAAGAGGGGGACATTGGCTACGAGCAGTACTTC. Amino acids: CASSKEEGDIGYEQYF.

At least ten counts were recorded for this clone. The chain carries TRBV7-6 and TRBJ1-3; D possibly corresponds to TRBD1 (5 bases). From germline, CDR1 is SGHVS and CDR2 FNYEAQ. This CDR3 has 16 residues. Trimming left V 2 bases short and J 0 bases short, with 11 bases between. This CDR3 is CASSLTQGLSGNTIYF. Here the CDR3 DNA reads TGTGCCAGCAGCTTAACCCAGGGCCTCTCTGGAAACACCATATATTTT.

The gene calls are TRBV15 and TRBJ2-7, with 7 positions matching TRBD2. This CDR3 is built from 14 residues. Trimming removed 7 bases from V and 5 bases from J; junction bases left unmatched: 11. CDR1 is LNHNV and CDR2 is YYDKDF in the germline V gene (reference sequence). The CDR3 coding sequence is TGTGCCACCACCCCTGGGAGGGTATTAAACGAGCAGTACTTC. Its protein product is CATTPGRVLNEQYF.

This clone was recorded once. This chain joins TRBV2 and TRBJ2-7; TRBD2 might be the D (6 bases). Per the germline V gene, CDR1 is SNHLY and CDR2 is FYNNEI. The CDR3 sequence is 14 residues long. Trimming took off 8 bases at V and 1 base at J, with 15 bases between the two ends. CDR3 bases: TGTGCCAGCTATTCCGGGAGCCCGTCCTACGAGCAGTACTTC. Protein sequence: CASYSGSPSYEQYF.

This rearrangement joins TRBV5-1 to TRBJ2-1; 12 bases agree with TRBD2. The V gene end was trimmed by 0 bases and the J gene end by 9 bases; junction bases not matched to a gene: 4. This CDR3 has 15 amino acids. CDR1 SGHRS and CDR2 YFSETQ come from the germline V gene. DNA for the CDR3: TGCGCCAGCAGCTTGGATCCTAGCGGGAGGGGTGAGCAGTTCTTC. Translated, it gives CASSLDPSGRGEQFF.

The gene calls are TRBV3-1 (or the pseudogene TRBV3-2) and TRBJ1-4, with D tentatively TRBD1 (5 bases). The CDR3 runs 13 residues. V lost 4 bases and J 5 bases, leaving 8 bases between the germline ends. Germline V lookup: CDR1 LGHDT, CDR2 YNNKEL (reference sequence). CDR3 residues: CASSLRGNEKLFF. The CDR3 nucleotides read TGTGCCAGCAGCCTCCGGGGCAATGAAAAACTGTTTTTT.

There are a few counts of this clone. Here the CDR3 reads CASSQDSRSRGEAFF. CDR3 DNA sequence: TGTGCCAGCAGCCAAGATTCTCGGAGTCGTGGTGAAGCTTTCTTT. V and J are TRBV14 and TRBJ1-1; no clear D. V dropped 0 bases and J dropped 7 bases, with 15 bases sitting between them. Germline V lookup: CDR1 SGHDN, CDR2 FVKESK. The CDR3 runs 15 residues.

This clone came up once. The chain joins TRBV19 to TRBJ2-6; D call uncertain. This CDR3 contains 13 residues. CDR1 is LNHDA, CDR2 SQIVND, per germline (reference sequence). Trimming took 7 bases from V and 0 from J, leaving 4 bases between them. CDR3 amino acids: CASKPSGANVLTF. The CDR3 DNA follows: TGTGCCAGTAAGCCCTCTGGGGCCAACGTCCTGACTTTC. Full variable domain (missing parts from reference TRBV19 and TRBJ2-6): DGGITQSPKYLFRKEGQNVTLSCEQNLNHDAMYWYRQDPGQGLRLIYYSQIVNDFQKGDIAEGYSVSREKKESFPLTVTSAQKNPTAFYLCASKPSGANVLTFGAGSRLTVL.

V gene TRBV11-2 combines with J gene TRBJ1-1, with a possible D match to TRBD1 (5 bases). The CDR3 is made up of 14 amino acids. Germline V gene data show CDR1 as SGHAT and CDR2 as FQNNGV. V lost 2 bases to trimming and J lost 6 bases, with 13 bases between them. CDR3 loop: CASSLNVWGPEAFF. The CDR3 DNA reads TGTGCCAGCAGCTTAAACGTATGGGGACCTGAAGCTTTCTTT. Together with reference TRBV11-2 and TRBJ1-1, the CDR3 gives the full variable domain: EAGVAQSPRYKIIEKRQSVAFWCNPISGHATLYWYQQILGQGPKLLIQFQNNGVVDDSQLPKDRFSAERLKGVDSTLKIQPAKLEDSAVYLCASSLNVWGPEAFFGQGTRLTVV.

The chain carries TRBV13 and TRBJ2-7, with 7 bases aligning to TRBD1. After removal of 5 bases from V and 3 bases from J, the junction contained 10 bases not matched to a gene. The CDR3 consists of 15 residues. From germline, CDR1 is PRHDT and CDR2 FYEKMQ (reference sequence). For the CDR3, the DNA is TGTGCCAGCAGCAGGGCCGGGACAGCCTACTACGAGCAGTACTTC. Protein: CASSRAGTAYYEQYF.

This clone was detected ten times or more. This chain links TRBV4-1 with TRBJ1-1; D uncertain. Germline V gene lookup returns CDR1 MGHRA and CDR2 YSYEKL. This CDR3 region has 16 residues. Trimming took 1 base from V and 6 from J, leaving 18 bases between them. The CDR3 DNA is TGCGCCAGCAGCCAAGCCGGTACGGGGTCGATGGCTGAAGCTTTCTTT. It is translated as CASSQAGTGSMAEAFF.

The gene calls are TRBV6-2 or TRBV6-3 and TRBJ2-7; TRBD2 agrees at 11 bases. Germline V gives CDR1 MNHEY, CDR2 SVGEGT. The CDR3 runs to 17 residues. The junction had 9 bases not matched to a gene; V was cut back by 0 bases and J by 5 bases. The CDR3 region has the DNA TGTGCCAGCAGTTACTCTTTGCTAGCGGGGGGCCTCGACGAGCAGTACTTC. This encodes CASSYSLLAGGLDEQYF.

The V call is TRBV9, the J call TRBJ2-5; D tentatively fits TRBD1 or TRBD2 (6 bases each). Looked up from germline, CDR1 is SGDLS and CDR2 is YYNGEE. Deletions cut 0 bases from V and 1 base from J, with 7 bases between. This CDR3 is 14 amino acids long. The CDR3 DNA is TGTGCCAGCAGCGTAGGGGGGGCCCAAGAGACCCAGTACTTC. This sequence encodes CASSVGGAQETQYF.

The chain recombines TRBV6-1 with TRBJ2-6; 11 positions agree with TRBD1. There are 17 residues in the CDR3. V lost 3 bases to trimming and J lost 0 bases; unmatched junction nucleotides: 1. In germline, CDR1 is MNHNS, CDR2 SASEGT. CDR3 sequence (DNA): TGTGCCAGCAGTGAGGGACAGGGGGTCTCTGGGGCCAACGTCCTGACTTTC. It is translated as CASSEGQGVSGANVLTF.

V and J are TRBV19 and TRBJ2-2; TRBD1 agrees at 9 bases. V lost 1 base and J lost 6; bases outside the gene matches: 6. Germline loops: CDR1 LNHDA, CDR2 SQIVND (reference sequence). The CDR3 runs 16 residues. This CDR3 reads CASSIGYRGRAGELFF. In DNA form, the CDR3 reads TGTGCCAGTAGTATAGGCTACAGGGGGCGCGCCGGGGAGCTGTTTTTT.

CDR3 residues: CASSQEGREGPLHF. The CDR3 nucleotides are TGTGCCAGCAGCCAAGAGGGACGGGAGGGACCCCTCCACTTT. The chain employs TRBV14 and TRBJ1-6, with D perhaps TRBD1 (5 bases). Between the trimmed V and J ends, which lost 0 bases and 12 bases, there was a span of 12 bases. Germline V gives CDR1 SGHDN, CDR2 FVKESK. The CDR3 is 14 amino acids.